These 8 T cell receptor beta chains were all obtained from the same sample, sequenced in a study of T cells after yellow fever vaccination. TCRdb fed the 5' RACE reads into MiXCR, producing one record per CDR3 protein. The sample holds 150,000 to 200,000 distinct CDR3 sequences, approximately 10% seen once. Sample: CD8+ T cells sorted from PBMCs, taken 15 days after the yellow fever booster vaccination. These TCRs come from a man between 18 and 35 years old who received the YFV17D yellow fever vaccine.

The chain recombines TRBV29-1 with TRBJ2-5, with D perhaps matching TRBD2 (6 bases). Trimming stripped 4 bases from V and 5 bases from J, with 14 bases between. Germline lookup yields CDR1 SQVTM and CDR2 ANQGSEA. The CDR3 is made up of 13 amino acids. CDR3 sequence reads: CSVVEGRVETQYF. The CDR3 DNA is TGCAGCGTTGTGGAGGGTAGGGTCGAGACCCAGTACTTC. Filled out from reference TRBV29-1 and TRBJ2-5, the complete variable domain reads SAVISQKPSRDICQRGTSLTIQCQVDSQVTMMFWYRQQPGQSLTLIATANQGSEATYESGFVIDKFPISRPNLTFSTLTVSNMSPEDSSIYLCSVVEGRVETQYFGPGTRLLVL.

This chain joins TRBV20-1 and TRBJ2-5; D may be TRBD1 or TRBD2 (5 bases each). Looked up from germline, CDR1 is DFQATT and CDR2 is SNEGSKA (reference sequence). V was cut by 0 bases and J by 0 bases, with 23 bases left in between. The CDR3 is made up of 19 amino acids. Here the CDR3 DNA reads TGCAGTGCTAGAGATGAGGGCAGGATCGGGGCGAGGGACCAAGAGACCCAGTACTTC. Translated: CSARDEGRIGARDQETQYF.

This clonotype was observed a few times. The J gene is TRBJ2-2, the V gene TRBV27; no definite D call. The V gene lost 2 bases and the J gene lost 4 bases, with 5 bases spanning the gap. This CDR3 has 13 residues. Germline CDR1 and CDR2: MNHEY and SMNVEV (reference sequence). The CDR3 coding sequence is TGTGCCAGCAGTTTACAGTTCACCGGGGAGCTGTTTTTT. Residues: CASSLQFTGELFF.

V usage is TRBV27 and J usage is TRBJ2-7; 7 bases match TRBD2. In germline, CDR1 is MNHEY, CDR2 SMNVEV (reference sequence). This CDR3 contains 14 residues. V lost 2 bases and J lost 7; bases outside the gene matches: 8. In DNA form, the CDR3 reads TGTGCCAGCAGTTTAAGGGACTACCCTATGGAGCAGTACTTC. Translated, it gives CASSLRDYPMEQYF.

This clonotype has ten or more counts. The chain has TRBV7-2 and TRBJ2-3, with TRBD2 matching over 9 bases. CDR1 SGHTA and CDR2 FQGNSA come from the germline V gene. The CDR3 length is 15 residues. The trim removed 1 base at V and 6 bases at J, leaving 5 bases unmatched. This CDR3 reads CASSLVAGAGDTQYF. In DNA, the CDR3 is TGTGCCAGCAGCTTAGTAGCGGGGGCTGGGGATACGCAGTATTTT.

This clonotype was recorded a few times. The gene calls are TRBV6-2 or TRBV6-3 and TRBJ1-5; D might be TRBD1 (5 bases). Trimming stripped 2 bases from V and 7 bases from J, with 9 bases between. Germline loops: CDR1 MNHEY, CDR2 SVGEGT. The CDR3 consists of 13 residues. Here the CDR3 DNA reads TGTGCCAGCAGTTACCGGGGGTTCCAGCCCCAGCATTTT. Amino acid sequence: CASSYRGFQPQHF.

This clonotype was seen a handful of times. V gene TRBV4-1 combines with J gene TRBJ2-2, with TRBD1 identical over 9 bases. CDR1 is MGHRA, CDR2 YSYEKL, per germline. The CDR3 spans 15 residues. V trimming: 4 bases; J trimming: 4 bases; junction bases outside the gene matches: 4. CDR3 protein: CASSLRTGATGELFF. The DNA of the CDR3 is TGCGCCAGCAGCCTTCGGACAGGGGCCACCGGGGAGCTGTTTTTT.

V is TRBV5-6 and J is TRBJ2-4; no clear D gene. Germline V gene data show CDR1 as SGHDT and CDR2 as YYEEEE. CDR3 length: 16 amino acids. Deletions cut 2 bases from V and 6 bases from J, with 18 bases between. CDR3 in amino acids: CASSFGPPLLGNIQYF. The CDR3 DNA reads as TGTGCCAGCAGCTTCGGTCCCCCACTTTTGGGAAACATTCAGTACTTC. Supplemented by reference TRBV5-6 and TRBJ2-4, the full variable domain reads DAGVTQSPTHLIKTRGQQVTLRCSPKSGHDTVSWYQQALGQGPQFIFQYYEEEERQRGNFPDRFSGHQFPNYSSELNVNALLLGDSALYLCASSFGPPLLGNIQYFGAGTRLSVL.